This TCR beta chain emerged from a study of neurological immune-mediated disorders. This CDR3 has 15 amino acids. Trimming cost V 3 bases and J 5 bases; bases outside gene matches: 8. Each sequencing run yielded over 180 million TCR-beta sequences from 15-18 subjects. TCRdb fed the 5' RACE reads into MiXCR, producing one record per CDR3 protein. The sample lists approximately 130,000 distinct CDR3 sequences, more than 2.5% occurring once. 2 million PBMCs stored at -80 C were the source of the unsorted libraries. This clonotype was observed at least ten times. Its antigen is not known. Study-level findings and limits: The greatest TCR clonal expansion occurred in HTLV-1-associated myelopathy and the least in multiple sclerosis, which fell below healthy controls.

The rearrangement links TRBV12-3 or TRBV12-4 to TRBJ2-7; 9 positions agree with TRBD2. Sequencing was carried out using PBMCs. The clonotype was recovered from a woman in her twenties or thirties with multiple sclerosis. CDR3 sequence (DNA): TGTGCCAGCAGTTTCGGGAGCGGGAGGAAACACGAGCAGTACTTC. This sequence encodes CASSFGSGRKHEQYF.